This T cell receptor (beta chain) is from a study of OX40 agonist ivuxolimab in advanced cancers. Study at large: Each dose-escalation patient presented with hepatocellular carcinoma, melanoma, renal cell or head and neck cancer. Anti-PD-1, anti-PD-L1 or anti-CTLA-4 therapy given earlier was allowed, and 40% had some. Study-wide results and caveats: Expanded clones were, on average, more numerous among CD8+ T cells than CD4+. By week 6 at 0.1 to 3.0 mg/kg, blood CD4+ and CD8+ T cells had expanded clonally.

The V gene end was trimmed by 3 bases and the J gene end by 6 bases; junction bases not matched to a gene: 4. The CDR3 totals 13 residues. Germline V gives CDR1 KGHSH, CDR2 LQKENI. Assay: immunoSEQ multiplex PCR; the TCRdb copy retains only in-frame clones and omits some. The table records just over 60,000 clones, 92% of them present only once. Note on this clone: Its matching antigen is unknown.

The chain has TRBV18 and TRBJ1-1, with 7 bases identical to TRBD1. The source of this sequence is an adult with an advanced solid tumor such as melanoma, head and neck, liver or kidney cancer. This specimen consisted of CD4+ or CD8+ T cells sorted from blood, obtained in a trial of the OX40 agonist ivuxolimab. CDR3 bases: TGTGCCAGCTCACCTACAGGGGTTCCTGAAGCTTTCTTT. It codes for CASSPTGVPEAFF.